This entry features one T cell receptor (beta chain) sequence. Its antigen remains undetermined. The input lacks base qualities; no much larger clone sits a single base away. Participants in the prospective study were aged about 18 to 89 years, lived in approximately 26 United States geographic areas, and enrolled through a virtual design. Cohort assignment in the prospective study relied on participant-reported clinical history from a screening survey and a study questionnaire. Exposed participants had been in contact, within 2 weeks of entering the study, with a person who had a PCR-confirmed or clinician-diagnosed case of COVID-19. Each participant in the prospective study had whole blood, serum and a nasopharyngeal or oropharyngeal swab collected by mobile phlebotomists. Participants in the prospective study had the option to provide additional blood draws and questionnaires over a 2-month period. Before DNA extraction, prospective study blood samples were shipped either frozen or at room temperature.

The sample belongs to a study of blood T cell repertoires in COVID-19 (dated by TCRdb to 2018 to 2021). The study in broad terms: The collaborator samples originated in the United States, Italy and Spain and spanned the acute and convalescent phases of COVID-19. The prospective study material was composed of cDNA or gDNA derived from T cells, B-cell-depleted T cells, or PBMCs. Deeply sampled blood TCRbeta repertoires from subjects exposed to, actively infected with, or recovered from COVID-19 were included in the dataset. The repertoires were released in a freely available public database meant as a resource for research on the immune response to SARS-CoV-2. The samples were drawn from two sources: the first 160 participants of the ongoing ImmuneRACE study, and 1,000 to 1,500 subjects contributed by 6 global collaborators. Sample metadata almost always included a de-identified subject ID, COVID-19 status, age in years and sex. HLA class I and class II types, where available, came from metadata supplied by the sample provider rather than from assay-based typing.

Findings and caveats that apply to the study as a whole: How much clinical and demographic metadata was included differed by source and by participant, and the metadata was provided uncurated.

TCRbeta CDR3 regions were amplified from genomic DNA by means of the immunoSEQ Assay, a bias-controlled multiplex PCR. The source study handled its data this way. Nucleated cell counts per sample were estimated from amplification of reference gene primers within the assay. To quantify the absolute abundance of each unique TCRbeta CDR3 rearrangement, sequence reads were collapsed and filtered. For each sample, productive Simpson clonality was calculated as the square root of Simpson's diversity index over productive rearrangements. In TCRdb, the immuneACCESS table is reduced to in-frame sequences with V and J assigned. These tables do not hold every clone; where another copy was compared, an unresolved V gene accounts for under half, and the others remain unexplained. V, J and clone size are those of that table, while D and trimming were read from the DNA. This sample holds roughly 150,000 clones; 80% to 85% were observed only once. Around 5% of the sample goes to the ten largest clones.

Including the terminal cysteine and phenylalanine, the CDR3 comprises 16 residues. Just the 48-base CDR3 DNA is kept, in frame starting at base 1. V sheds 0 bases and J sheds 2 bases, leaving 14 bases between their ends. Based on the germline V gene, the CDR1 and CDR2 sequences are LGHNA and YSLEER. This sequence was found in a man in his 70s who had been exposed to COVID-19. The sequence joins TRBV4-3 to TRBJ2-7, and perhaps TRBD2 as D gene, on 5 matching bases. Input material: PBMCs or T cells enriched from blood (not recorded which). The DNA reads TGCGCCAGCAGCCAAGATTTTCCAGCGGCTACCTACGAGCAGTACTTC. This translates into CASSQDFPAATYEQYF.